Listed here is a single TCR beta chain. This sample stems from a study of regulatory T cells in long-lasting Graves disease. In building TCR beta libraries, iRepertoire HTBI primers were used together with Arm-PCR of CDR3 regions. TCRdb used MiXCR to reprocess the multiplex PCR reads, holding one entry per CDR3 protein. The profile shows about 610,000 distinct CDR3 sequences, around 15% of them singletons. Documented time point: newly diagnosed GD, antithyroid drugs for less than 3 months. PBMC-derived RNA was used for the TCR library. Recruitment took place at an endocrinology department in Xi'an, China. Trimming shortened V by 6 bases and J by 3 bases, and 15 bases separated the two germline ends. CDR1 is DFQATT, CDR2 SNEGSKA, per germline (reference sequence). The CDR3 extends over 13 amino acids. This same sample was also part of a study on T cells in Graves' hyperthyroidism and ophthalmopathy. From that second work: Over 18 months, lack of ophthalmopathy progression marked Graves' hyperthyroidism as stable. Disease duration under 2 months; hyperthyroidism patients were aged 18 to 65.

This clonotype was sampled from a man between 18 and 35 years old with Graves disease. The rearrangement links TRBV20-1 to TRBJ2-7; the D is unclear. The input for sequencing was peripheral blood mononuclear cells (PBMCs), taken at new diagnosis, from a patient treated with antithyroid drugs. CDR3 in amino acids: CSAAPGGNYEQYF. CDR3 nucleotide sequence: TGCAGTGCCGCCCCCGGCGGAAACTACGAGCAGTACTTC.